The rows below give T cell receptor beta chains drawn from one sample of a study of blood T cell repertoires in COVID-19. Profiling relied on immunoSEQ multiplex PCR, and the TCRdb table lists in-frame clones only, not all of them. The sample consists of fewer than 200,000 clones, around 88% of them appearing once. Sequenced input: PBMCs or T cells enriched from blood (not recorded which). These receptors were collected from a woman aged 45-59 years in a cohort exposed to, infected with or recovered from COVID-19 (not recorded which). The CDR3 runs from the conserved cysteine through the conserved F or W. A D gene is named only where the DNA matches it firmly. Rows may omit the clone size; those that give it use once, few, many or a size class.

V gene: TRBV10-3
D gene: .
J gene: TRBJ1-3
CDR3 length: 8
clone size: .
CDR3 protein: CAISDGDF
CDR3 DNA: TGTGCCATCAGTGACGGGGATTTT

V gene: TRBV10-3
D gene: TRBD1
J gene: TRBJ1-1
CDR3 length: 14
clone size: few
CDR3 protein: CAIRTGSEDSEAFF
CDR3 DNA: TGTGCCATCAGGACAGGGTCGGAGGACTCTGAAGCTTTCTTT

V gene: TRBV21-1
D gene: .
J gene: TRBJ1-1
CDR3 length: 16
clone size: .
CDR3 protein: CASSKLRLGGSTEAFF
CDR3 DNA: TGTGCCAGCAGCAAACTTCGACTGGGGGGATCGACTGAAGCTTTCTTT

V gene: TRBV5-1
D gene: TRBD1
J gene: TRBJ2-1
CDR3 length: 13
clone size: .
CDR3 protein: CASSSQGALEQFF
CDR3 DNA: TGCGCCAGCAGTAGCCAGGGGGCACTTGAGCAGTTCTTC

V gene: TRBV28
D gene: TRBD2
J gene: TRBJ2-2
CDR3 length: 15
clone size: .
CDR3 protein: CASSPGGINTGELFF
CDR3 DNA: TGTGCCAGCAGTCCCGGGGGGATTAACACCGGGGAGCTGTTTTTT

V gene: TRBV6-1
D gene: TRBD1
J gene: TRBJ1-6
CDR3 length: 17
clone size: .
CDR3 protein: CASSEAGDRSYNSPLHF
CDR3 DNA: TGTGCCAGCAGTGAAGCCGGGGACAGGTCCTATAATTCACCCCTCCACTTT

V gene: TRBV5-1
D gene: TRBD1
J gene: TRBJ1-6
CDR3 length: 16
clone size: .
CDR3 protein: CASSLSRDRANSPLHF
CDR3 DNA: TGCGCCAGCAGCTTGAGTCGGGACAGGGCTAATTCACCCCTCCACTTT

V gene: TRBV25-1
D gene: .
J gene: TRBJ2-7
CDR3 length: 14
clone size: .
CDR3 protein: CASSDSAGRNEQYF
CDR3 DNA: TGTGCCAGCAGTGATTCGGCGGGACGGAACGAGCAGTACTTC

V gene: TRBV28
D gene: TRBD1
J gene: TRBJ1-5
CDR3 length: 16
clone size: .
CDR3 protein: CASSPLTGRSNQPQHF
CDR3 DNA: TGTGCCAGCAGTCCCCTGACAGGGAGGAGCAATCAGCCCCAGCATTTT

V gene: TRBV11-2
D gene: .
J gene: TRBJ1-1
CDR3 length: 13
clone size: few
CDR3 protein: CASSLSRNTEAFF
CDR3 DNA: TGTGCCAGCAGCTTGTCCAGAAACACTGAAGCTTTCTTT

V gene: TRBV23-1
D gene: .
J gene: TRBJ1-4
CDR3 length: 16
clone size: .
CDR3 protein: CASSQFDRRINEKLFF
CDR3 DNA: TGCGCCAGCAGTCAATTCGACAGGAGGATTAATGAAAAACTGTTTTTT

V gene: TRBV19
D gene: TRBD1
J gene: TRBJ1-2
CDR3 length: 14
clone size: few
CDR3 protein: CASKPTGGRYGYTF
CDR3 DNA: TGTGCCAGTAAACCGACAGGGGGGAGGTATGGCTACACCTTC

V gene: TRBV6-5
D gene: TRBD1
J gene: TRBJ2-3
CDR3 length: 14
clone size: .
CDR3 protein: CASASRTGADTQYF
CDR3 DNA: TGTGCCAGCGCTTCCCGGACAGGGGCAGATACGCAGTATTTT

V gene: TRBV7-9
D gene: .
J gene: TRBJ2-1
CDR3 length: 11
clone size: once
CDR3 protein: CASSPVDEQFF
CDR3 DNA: TGTGCCAGCAGCCCAGTGGATGAGCAGTTCTTC

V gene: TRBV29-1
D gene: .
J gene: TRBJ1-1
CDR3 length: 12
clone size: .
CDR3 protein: CSGEDLNTEAFF
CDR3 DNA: TGCAGCGGGGAGGACCTGAACACTGAAGCTTTCTTT

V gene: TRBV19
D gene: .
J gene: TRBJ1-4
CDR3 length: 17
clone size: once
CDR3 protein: CASSRLPIATTNEKLFF
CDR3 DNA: TGTGCCAGTAGCCGTCTACCTATAGCGACAACTAATGAAAAACTGTTTTTT

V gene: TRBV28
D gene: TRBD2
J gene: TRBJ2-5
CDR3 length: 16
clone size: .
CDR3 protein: CASSSPQLAGRETQYF
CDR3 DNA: TGTGCCAGCAGTTCCCCCCAACTAGCGGGGCGAGAGACCCAGTACTTC

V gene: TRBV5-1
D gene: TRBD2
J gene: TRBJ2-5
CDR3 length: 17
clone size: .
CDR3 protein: CASSLGTSGSPQETQYF
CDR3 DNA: TGCGCCAGCAGCTTGGGGACTAGCGGGAGTCCCCAAGAGACCCAGTACTTC

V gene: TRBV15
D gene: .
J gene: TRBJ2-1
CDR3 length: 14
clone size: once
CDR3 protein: CATSGSGQRYEQFF
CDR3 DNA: TGTGCCACCAGCGGAAGCGGCCAGCGGTATGAGCAGTTCTTC

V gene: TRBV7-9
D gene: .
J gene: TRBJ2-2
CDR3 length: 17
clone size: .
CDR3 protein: CASSSPPGTTNTGELFF
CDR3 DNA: TGTGCCAGCAGTTCCCCGCCCGGGACAACGAACACCGGGGAGCTGTTTTTT

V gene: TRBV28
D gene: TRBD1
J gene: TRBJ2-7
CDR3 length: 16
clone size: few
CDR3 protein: CASSLRRDRVRDEQYF
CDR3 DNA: TGTGCCAGCAGTTTACGCCGGGACAGGGTTCGCGACGAGCAGTACTTC

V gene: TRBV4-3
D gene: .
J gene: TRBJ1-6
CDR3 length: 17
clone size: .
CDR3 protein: CASSQEAASSYNSPLHF
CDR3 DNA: TGCGCCAGCAGCCAAGAGGCAGCGAGCTCCTATAATTCACCCCTCCACTTT

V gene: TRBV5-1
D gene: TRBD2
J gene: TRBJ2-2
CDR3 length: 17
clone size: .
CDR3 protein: CASSFDSGRVNTGELFF
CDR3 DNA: TGCGCCAGCAGCTTCGATAGCGGGAGGGTGAACACCGGGGAGCTGTTTTTT

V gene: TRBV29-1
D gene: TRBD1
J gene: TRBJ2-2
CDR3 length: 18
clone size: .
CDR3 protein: CSVSKTAWTGGSTGELFF
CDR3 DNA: TGCAGCGTCTCTAAGACCGCCTGGACAGGGGGAAGCACCGGGGAGCTGTTTTTT

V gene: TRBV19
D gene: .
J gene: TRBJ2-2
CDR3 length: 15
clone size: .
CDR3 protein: CASSILTRNTGELFF
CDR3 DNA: TGTGCCAGTAGTATTCTGACACGGAACACCGGGGAGCTGTTTTTT

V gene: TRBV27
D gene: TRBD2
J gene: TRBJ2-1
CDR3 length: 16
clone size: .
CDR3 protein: CASSLFLAGGANEQFF
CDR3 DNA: TGTGCCAGCAGTTTATTTTTAGCGGGAGGGGCCAATGAGCAGTTCTTC

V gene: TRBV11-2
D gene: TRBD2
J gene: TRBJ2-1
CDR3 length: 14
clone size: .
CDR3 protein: CASSLWASGNEQFF
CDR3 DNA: TGTGCCAGCAGCTTATGGGCTAGCGGGAATGAGCAGTTCTTC

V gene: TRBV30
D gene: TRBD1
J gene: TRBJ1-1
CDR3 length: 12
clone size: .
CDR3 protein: CAWSAGTGEAFF
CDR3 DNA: TGTGCCTGGAGCGCCGGGACAGGTGAAGCTTTCTTT

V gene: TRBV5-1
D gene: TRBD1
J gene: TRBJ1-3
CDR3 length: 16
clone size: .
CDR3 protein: CASSYKQGAQGNTIYF
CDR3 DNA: TGCGCCAGCAGTTATAAGCAGGGGGCGCAGGGAAACACCATATATTTT

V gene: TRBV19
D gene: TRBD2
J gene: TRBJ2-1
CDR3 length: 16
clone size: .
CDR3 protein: CASSGQTSGRGYEQFF
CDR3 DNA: TGTGCCAGTAGTGGGCAGACTAGCGGGAGAGGGTATGAGCAGTTCTTC

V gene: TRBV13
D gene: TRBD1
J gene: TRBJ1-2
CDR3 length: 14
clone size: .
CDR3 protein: CASSPNRGFYGYTF
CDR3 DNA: TGTGCCAGCAGTCCAAACAGGGGGTTCTATGGCTACACCTTC

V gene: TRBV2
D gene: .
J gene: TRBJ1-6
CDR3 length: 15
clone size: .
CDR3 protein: CASSERTADNSPLHF
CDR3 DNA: TGTGCCAGCAGTGAAAGGACAGCCGATAATTCACCCCTCCACTTT

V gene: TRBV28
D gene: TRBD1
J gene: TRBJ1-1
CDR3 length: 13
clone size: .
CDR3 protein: CASRVTGVTEAFF
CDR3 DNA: TGTGCCAGCAGGGTAACAGGGGTAACTGAAGCTTTCTTT

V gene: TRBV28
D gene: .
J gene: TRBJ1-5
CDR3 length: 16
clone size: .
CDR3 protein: CASRAVGGQGNQPQHF
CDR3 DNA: TGTGCCAGCAGGGCGGTAGGAGGGCAGGGCAATCAGCCCCAGCATTTT

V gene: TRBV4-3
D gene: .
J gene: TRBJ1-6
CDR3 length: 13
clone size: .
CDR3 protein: CASSQTPTRPLHF
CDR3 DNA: TGCGCCAGCAGCCAGACCCCCACTAGGCCCCTCCACTTT